This TCR beta chain was documented in a study of cytomegalovirus exposure and HLA in healthy donors. Findings and caveats of the study: A later analysis linked a missense DCLRE1C variant to TCR beta V- and J-gene trimming. The study designated some 180 TCR beta chains cytomegalovirus-associated.

Notes on this clone: Its antigen is not known.

Primers included in the PCR were 60 Vbeta and 13 Jbeta primers. Generated by immunoSEQ multiplex PCR, the TCRdb table keeps only in-frame clones and is missing some. The profile covers about 120,000 clones, with under 85% appearing a single time and less than 7.5% taken by the ten largest. V lost 0 bases and J lost 5; bases outside the gene matches: 5. This CDR3 spans 15 amino acids. The germline CDR1 and CDR2 sequences are MNHEY and SVGAGI. Sequencing was carried out using PBMCs. The chain carries TRBV6-5 and TRBJ1-1, with 8 positions matching TRBD1. This clonotype originated in a man younger than 45 in good health and CMV-seropositive. The CDR3 region is CASSYSGQGGTEAFF. Written as DNA, the CDR3 is TGTGCCAGCAGTTACTCCGGACAGGGAGGTACTGAAGCTTTCTTT.